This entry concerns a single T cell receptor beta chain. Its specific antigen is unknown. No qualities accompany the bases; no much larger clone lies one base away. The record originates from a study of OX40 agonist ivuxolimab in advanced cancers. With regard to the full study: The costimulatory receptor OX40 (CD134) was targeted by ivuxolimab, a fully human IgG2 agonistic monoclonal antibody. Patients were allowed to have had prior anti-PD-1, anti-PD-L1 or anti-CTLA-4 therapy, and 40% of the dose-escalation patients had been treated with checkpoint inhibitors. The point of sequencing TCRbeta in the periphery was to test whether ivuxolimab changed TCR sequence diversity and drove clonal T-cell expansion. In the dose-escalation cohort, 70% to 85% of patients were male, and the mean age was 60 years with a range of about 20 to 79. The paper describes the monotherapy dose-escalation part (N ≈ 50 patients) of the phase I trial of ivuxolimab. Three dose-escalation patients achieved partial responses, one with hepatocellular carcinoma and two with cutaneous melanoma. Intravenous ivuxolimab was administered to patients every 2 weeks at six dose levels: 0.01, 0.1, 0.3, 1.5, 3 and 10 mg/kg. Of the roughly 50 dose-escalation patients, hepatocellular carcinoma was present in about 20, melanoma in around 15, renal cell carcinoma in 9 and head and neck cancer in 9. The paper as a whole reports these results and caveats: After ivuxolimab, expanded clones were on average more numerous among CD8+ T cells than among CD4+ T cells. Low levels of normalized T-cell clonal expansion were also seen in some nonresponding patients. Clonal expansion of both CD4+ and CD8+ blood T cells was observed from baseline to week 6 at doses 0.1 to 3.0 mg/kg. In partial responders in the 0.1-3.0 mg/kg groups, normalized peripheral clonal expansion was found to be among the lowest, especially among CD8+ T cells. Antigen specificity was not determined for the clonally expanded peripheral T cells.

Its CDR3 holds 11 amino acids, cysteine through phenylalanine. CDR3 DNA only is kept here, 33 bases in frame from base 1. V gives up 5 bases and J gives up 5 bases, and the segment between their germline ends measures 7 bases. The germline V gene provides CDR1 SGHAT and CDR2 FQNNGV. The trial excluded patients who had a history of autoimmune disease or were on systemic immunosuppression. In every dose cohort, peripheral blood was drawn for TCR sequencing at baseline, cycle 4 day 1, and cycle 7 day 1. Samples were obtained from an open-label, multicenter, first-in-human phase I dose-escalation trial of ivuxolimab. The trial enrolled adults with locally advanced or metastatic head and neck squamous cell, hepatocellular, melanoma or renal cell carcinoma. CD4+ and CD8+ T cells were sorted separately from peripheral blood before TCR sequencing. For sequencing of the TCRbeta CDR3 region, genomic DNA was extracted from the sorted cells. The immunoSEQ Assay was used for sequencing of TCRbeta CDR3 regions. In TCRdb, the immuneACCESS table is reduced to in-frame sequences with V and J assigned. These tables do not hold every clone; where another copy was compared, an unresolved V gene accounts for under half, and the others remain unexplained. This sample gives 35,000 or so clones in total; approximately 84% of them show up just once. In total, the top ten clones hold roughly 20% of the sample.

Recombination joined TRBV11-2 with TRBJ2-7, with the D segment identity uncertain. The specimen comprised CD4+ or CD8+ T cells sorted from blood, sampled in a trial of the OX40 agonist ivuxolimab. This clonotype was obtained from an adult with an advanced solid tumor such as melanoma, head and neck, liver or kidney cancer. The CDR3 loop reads CASSHGDEQYF. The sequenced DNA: TGTGCCAGCAGCCACGGCGACGAGCAGTACTTC.